The 21 T cell receptor beta chains in this list originate from one sample, sequenced in a study of cytomegalovirus exposure and HLA in healthy donors. It was with 60 Vbeta and 13 Jbeta primers that the PCR ran. Libraries were prepared by immunoSEQ multiplex PCR; TCRdb keeps only in-frame clonotypes and omits some of them. This sample's table has approximately 80,000 clones. The source material was PBMCs. The receptors derive from a woman younger than 45 in good health and CMV-seronegative.

The chain is built from TRBV18 and TRBJ2-7; 9 nucleotides agree with TRBD2. V gave up 3 bases and J gave up 5 bases; unmatched junction bases: 5. From germline, CDR1 is KGHSH and CDR2 LQKENI. This CDR3 spans 14 amino acids. CDR3 bases: TGTGCCAGCTCACCGGCGGGGGGGGTCCACGAGCAGTACTTC. It codes for CASSPAGGVHEQYF. Drawing the rest from reference TRBV18 and TRBJ2-7, the complete variable domain is NAGVMQNPRHLVRRRGQEARLRCSPMKGHSHVYWYRQLPEEGLKFMVYLQKENIIDESGMPKERFSAEFPKEGPSILRIQQVVRGDSAAYFCASSPAGGVHEQYFGPGTRLTVT.

The rearrangement uses TRBV19 and TRBJ1-1, with D perhaps matching TRBD1 (5 bases). Per the germline V gene, CDR1 is LNHDA and CDR2 is SQIVND (reference sequence). Trimming took off 3 bases at V and 5 bases at J, with 13 bases between the two ends. The CDR3 loop spans 14 amino acids. The CDR3 nucleotides read TGTGCCAGTAGTATGGTGGCGGGGCGGACTGAAGCTTTCTTT. As protein: CASSMVAGRTEAFF.

V and J are TRBV6-1 and TRBJ1-2, with a possible D match to TRBD1 (6 bases). V lost 2 bases and J 8 bases, leaving 21 bases between the germline ends. This CDR3 has 16 residues. Germline CDR1 MNHNS, CDR2 SASEGT. CDR3: CASSELTGVDLWGYTF. The DNA of the CDR3 is TGTGCCAGCAGTGAATTGACAGGTGTGGATCTGTGGGGCTACACCTTC.

The chain combines TRBV15 with TRBJ1-5; D is ambiguous. CDR1 is LNHNV, CDR2 YYDKDF, per germline (reference sequence). CDR3 length: 15 amino acids. V lost 1 base, J lost 0 bases, and 7 bases lay in between. The CDR3, as DNA: TGTGCCACCAGCAGAGGTACAGATAGCAATCAGCCCCAGCATTTT. As protein: CATSRGTDSNQPQHF. Combining the CDR3 with reference TRBV15 and TRBJ1-5 gives the whole variable domain DAMVIQNPRYQVTQFGKPVTLSCSQTLNHNVMYWYQQKSSQAPKLLFHYYDKDFNNEADTPDNFQSRRPNTSFCFLDIRSPGLGDTAMYLCATSRGTDSNQPQHFGDGTRLSIL.

This chain connects TRBV30 to TRBJ1-5; D gene unclear. The CDR3 contains 13 residues. The ends were cut back, 1 base at V and 4 bases at J, with 8 bases in the middle. The germline CDR1 and CDR2 sequences are GTSNPN and SVGIG (reference sequence). CDR3 amino acids: CAWSGSTNQPQHF. The DNA for the CDR3 is TGTGCCTGGAGTGGGTCCACAAATCAGCCCCAGCATTTT.

The V call is TRBV5-4, the J call TRBJ1-1, with TRBD1 as a possible D gene (6 bases). The germline V gene encodes CDR1 SGHNT and CDR2 YYREEE (reference sequence). V was cut by 9 bases and J by 4 bases, with 16 bases left in between. The CDR3 runs 13 residues. This chain's CDR3 is CATQLAGATEAFF. The DNA for the CDR3 is TGTGCCACCCAGCTAGCGGGGGCCACTGAAGCTTTCTTT.

The V call is TRBV30, the J call TRBJ1-1; 7 bases are shared with TRBD1. Germline-derived CDR1 and CDR2 are GTSNPN and SVGIG (reference sequence). V lost 8 bases and J lost 6; bases outside the gene matches: 9. The CDR3 is 12 amino acids. The CDR3: CALGQAYAEAFF. The CDR3 bases are TGTGCCCTCGGACAGGCTTACGCTGAAGCTTTCTTT.

The chain employs TRBV6-5 and TRBJ1-1, with 9 nucleotides matching TRBD1. The CDR3 is 13 residues long. J gave up 6 bases and V 10 bases, and 9 bases lay outside the gene matches. Germline CDR1 is MNHEY and CDR2 is SVGAGI. For the CDR3, the DNA is TGTGCCACCCGGGACAGGGAATCGTCTGAAGCTTTCTTT. It specifies CATRDRESSEAFF.

The rearrangement uses TRBV18 and TRBJ1-4, with a possible D match to TRBD1 (6 bases). Trimming removed 3 bases at V and 8 bases at J, with 13 bases between. The CDR3 length is 14 residues. CDR1 and CDR2 (germline): KGHSH, LQKENI. The CDR3 loop reads CASSPRTETEKLFF. CDR3 in DNA: TGTGCCAGCTCACCCAGGACAGAAACCGAAAAACTGTTTTTT.

The chain has TRBV15 and TRBJ2-7; a possible D gene is TRBD1 (6 bases). The CDR3 has 15 amino acids. Trimming cost V 1 base and J 2 bases, with 12 bases left between them. Germline CDR1 is LNHNV and CDR2 is YYDKDF (reference sequence). CDR3 in amino acids: CATSRVLDSPYEQYF. The CDR3 DNA is TGTGCCACCAGCAGAGTATTGGACAGTCCCTACGAGCAGTACTTC.

V gene TRBV5-1 combines with J gene TRBJ1-4; TRBD1 matches 8 bases. Trimming took 4 bases from V and 7 from J; bases not matched to a gene: 12. Germline values: CDR1 SGHRS, CDR2 YFSETQ. CDR3 length: 16 residues. The CDR3 nucleotides read TGCGCCAGCAGCAAGTCCTACAGGGGGGGAGGTGAAAAACTGTTTTTT. Translating gives CASSKSYRGGGEKLFF.

The V call is TRBV6-1, the J call TRBJ1-5; D is uncertain. Trimming stripped 7 bases from V and 0 bases from J, with 7 bases between. This CDR3 region has 13 residues. Germline V gives CDR1 MNHNS, CDR2 SASEGT. The CDR3 nucleotides are TGTGCCAGCACCAGATATAGCAATCAGCCCCAGCATTTT. Its translation: CASTRYSNQPQHF.

The rearrangement joins TRBV4-1 to TRBJ2-3; the match to TRBD2 covers 12 bases. The germline gives CDR1 MGHRA, CDR2 YSYEKL. CDR3 size: 15 residues. With 4 bases clipped from V and 3 bases from J, the junction kept 2 bases outside the gene matches. The DNA of the CDR3 is TGCGCCAGCAGCCTAGGACTAGCGGGAACAGATACGCAGTATTTT. Its translation: CASSLGLAGTDTQYF.

The V call is TRBV2, the J call TRBJ1-1; TRBD1 agrees at 11 bases. CDR3 length: 17 amino acids. Trimming took 5 bases from V and 4 from J; bases not matched to a gene: 12. The germline V gene has CDR1 SNHLY and CDR2 FYNNEI. This CDR3 is CASSSWTGGRGGTEAFF. Here the CDR3 DNA reads TGTGCCAGCAGTTCATGGACAGGGGGCAGGGGGGGCACTGAAGCTTTCTTT.

The rearrangement links TRBV7-9 to TRBJ2-2; 7 nucleotides align to TRBD2. Germline V gene data show CDR1 as SEHNR and CDR2 as FQNEAQ (reference sequence). The CDR3 length is 15 residues. V shed 3 bases and J 3 bases; nucleotides not matched to a gene: 4. This CDR3 reads CASSFHGGDTGELFF. The CDR3 nucleotides are TGTGCCAGCAGCTTTCATGGGGGGGACACCGGGGAGCTGTTTTTT. Supplemented by reference TRBV7-9 and TRBJ2-2, the full variable domain reads DTGVSQNPRHKITKRGQNVTFRCDPISEHNRLYWYRQTLGQGPEFLTYFQNEAQLEKSRLLSDRFSAERPKGSFSTLEIQRTEQGDSAMYLCASSFHGGDTGELFFGEGSRLTVL.

The rearrangement joins TRBV19 to TRBJ1-6; possibly TRBD1 for D (6 bases). Trimming removed 5 bases from V and 11 bases from J, with 25 bases in between. CDR3 size: 17 residues. Looked up from germline, CDR1 is LNHDA and CDR2 is SQIVND (reference sequence). The CDR3 sequence is CASSSYRVRAALTPLHF. Written as DNA, the CDR3 is TGTGCCAGTAGTTCTTACAGGGTTCGGGCCGCGCTAACACCCCTCCACTTT.

The V call is TRBV7-7, the J call TRBJ2-2, with D possibly being TRBD1 (5 bases). V was clipped by 1 base and J by 2 bases, with 20 bases between them. CDR3 length: 19 residues. Germline V gives CDR1 SSHAT, CDR2 FNYEAQ (reference sequence). CDR3 in amino acids: CASSLGTLDIWGNTGELFF. For the CDR3, the DNA is TGTGCCAGCAGCTTAGGGACACTCGACATTTGGGGAAACACCGGGGAGCTGTTTTTT.

As DNA, the CDR3 is TGTGCCAGCAGCTCCTCCGGGAGGGCCGCCGAGCAGTACTTC. It yields the protein CASSSSGRAAEQYF. The gene calls are TRBV13 and TRBJ2-7; 8 bases match TRBD2. CDR1 and CDR2 (germline): PRHDT, FYEKMQ (reference sequence). This CDR3 comprises 14 residues. After removal of 4 bases from V and 6 bases from J, the junction contained 8 bases not matched to a gene. Full variable domain (rest looked up from reference TRBV13 and TRBJ2-7): AAGVIQSPRHLIKEKRETATLKCYPIPRHDTVYWYQQGPGQDPQFLISFYEKMQSDKGSIPDRFSAQQFSDYHSELNMSSLELGDSALYFCASSSSGRAAEQYFGPGTRLTVT.

The chain has TRBV19 and TRBJ1-3, with 7 bases aligning to TRBD1. The CDR3 contains 18 residues. With V trimmed by 5 bases and J by 4 bases, 17 bases remained unmatched. The germline V gene has CDR1 LNHDA and CDR2 SQIVND (reference sequence). The CDR3 region is CASSRDSLGPLAGNTIYF. CDR3 nucleotides: TGTGCCAGTAGTCGGGACAGTTTGGGGCCCCTTGCAGGAAACACCATATATTTT.

The chain joins TRBV29-1 to TRBJ2-7; 8 bases are a match to TRBD1. This CDR3 spans 16 amino acids. V lost 6 bases and J lost 1; bases outside the gene matches: 14. Germline CDR1 SQVTM, CDR2 ANQGSEA. CDR3 sequence reads: CSVTGGGQVGSYEQYF. The CDR3, as DNA: TGCAGCGTGACCGGAGGGGGACAGGTGGGGTCCTACGAGCAGTACTTC.

The rearrangement uses TRBV27 and TRBJ1-1; D unclear. The CDR3 has 13 amino acids. The V and J ends lost 2 bases and 4 bases respectively, with 8 bases between them. Looked up from germline, CDR1 is MNHEY and CDR2 is SMNVEV (reference sequence). CDR3 sequence reads: CASSLGRGTEAFF. CDR3 coding DNA: TGTGCCAGCAGTTTAGGTCGGGGCACTGAAGCTTTCTTT.